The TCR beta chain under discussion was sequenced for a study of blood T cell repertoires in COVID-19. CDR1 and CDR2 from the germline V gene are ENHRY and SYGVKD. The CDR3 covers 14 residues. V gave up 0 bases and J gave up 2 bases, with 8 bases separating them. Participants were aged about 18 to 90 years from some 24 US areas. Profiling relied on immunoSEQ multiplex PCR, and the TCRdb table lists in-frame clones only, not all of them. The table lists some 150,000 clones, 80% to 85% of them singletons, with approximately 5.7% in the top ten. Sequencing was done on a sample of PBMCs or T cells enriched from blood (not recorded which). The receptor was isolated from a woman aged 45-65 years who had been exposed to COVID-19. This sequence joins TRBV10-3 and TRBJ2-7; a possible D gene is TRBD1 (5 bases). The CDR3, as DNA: TGTGCCATCAGTGAGTCGACAGCCGCCTACGAGCAGTACTTC. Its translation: CAISESTAAYEQYF.